This entry features one TCR beta chain sequence. This sample stems from a study of CD8+ T cells in alopecia areata. RNA was isolated and reverse transcribed to cDNA, the sequencing template. Using immunoSEQ multiplex PCR, the repertoire was profiled, and TCRdb retains in-frame clones only, with some absent. Found here are 170,000 or so clones, 65% of them singletons; the top ten hold about 0.94%. CDR1 and CDR2 (germline): SQVTM, ANQGSEA. The CDR3 totals 13 residues. Trimming took 6 bases from V and 1 from J, leaving 10 bases between them. Documented treatment: oral pan-JAK inhibitor, 5-10 mg twice daily.

The material sequenced was CD4+ T cells sorted from blood, taken at week 4, from a patient treated with tofacitinib. This rearrangement joins TRBV29-1 to TRBJ1-5; perhaps TRBD1 as D (5 bases). The receptor comes from a human donor with alopecia areata. The CDR3 nucleotides read TGCAGCGTCGCCCGGGACAGCAATCAGCCCCAGCATTTT. Its translation is CSVARDSNQPQHF.